These 26 T cell receptor beta chains were sequenced from one sample in a study of cytomegalovirus exposure and HLA in healthy donors. Use of 60 Vbeta and 13 Jbeta primers characterized the PCR. Some clones are missing from TCRdb's copy, which holds only in-frame ones; the method was immunoSEQ multiplex PCR. Here the sample spans about 97,000 clones, roughly 80% being singletons. Sample: PBMCs. These receptors all come from a man in his forties or fifties in good health and CMV-seronegative.

Written as DNA, the CDR3 is TGTGCCAGCAGCTTGTCCCCTACCCGGACAGTGCAGAACACTGAAGCTTTCTTT. Amino acid sequence: CASSLSPTRTVQNTEAFF. The chain joins TRBV5-5 to TRBJ1-1; D is possibly TRBD1 (6 bases). The CDR3 is made up of 18 amino acids. Trimming took off 1 base at V and 1 base at J, with 20 bases between the two ends. Per germline, CDR1 SGHKS and CDR2 YYEKEE (reference sequence).

The chain links TRBV30 to TRBJ2-3; 13 nucleotides align to TRBD2. V lost 5 bases, J lost 1 base, and 6 bases stayed unmatched. This CDR3 comprises 16 residues. Germline CDR1 reads GTSNPN; CDR2 reads SVGIG (reference sequence). This CDR3 reads CAWDAGLAGGTDTQYF. In DNA, the CDR3 is TGTGCCTGGGACGCCGGACTAGCGGGGGGCACAGATACGCAGTATTTT.

This clone showed up just a few times. V gene TRBV14 combines with J gene TRBJ1-1, with 8 bases that match TRBD1. Germline V gene lookup returns CDR1 SGHDN and CDR2 FVKESK. V lost 0 bases and J lost 1; bases outside the gene matches: 1. CDR3 length: 15 amino acids. CDR3 nucleotide sequence: TGTGCCAGCAGCCAAGATACAGGGGGGAACACTGAAGCTTTCTTT. It specifies CASSQDTGGNTEAFF.

J is TRBJ1-3 and V is TRBV11-3; D uncertain. The V end was cut by 2 bases, the J end by 0 bases, with 2 bases between. Germline values: CDR1 SGHNT, CDR2 YENEEA. This CDR3 contains 13 residues. This chain's CDR3 is CASSLRSGNTIYF. CDR3 nucleotide sequence: TGTGCCAGCAGCTTACGCTCTGGAAACACCATATATTTT.

This rearrangement joins TRBV6-1 to TRBJ1-5, with D possibly TRBD1 on 6 matching bases. CDR1 and CDR2 (germline): MNHNS, SASEGT. Trimming shortened V by 7 bases and J by 0 bases, and 13 bases separated the two germline ends. The CDR3 contains 15 residues. The CDR3 region has the DNA TGTGCCAGCACCCCGGGACAACGTAGCAATCAGCCCCAGCATTTT. Translation gives CASTPGQRSNQPQHF.

CDR3 region: CASSLAGTLETQYF. CDR3 DNA: TGTGCCAGCAGTCTCGCCGGGACTCTGGAGACCCAGTACTTC. The V call is TRBV27, the J call TRBJ2-5, with D maybe TRBD2 (6 bases). The length of the CDR3 is 14 residues. Trimming shortened V by 5 bases and J by 5 bases, and 15 bases separated the two germline ends. CDR1 is MNHEY, CDR2 SMNVEV, per germline (reference sequence).

The J gene is TRBJ1-1, the V gene TRBV5-6, with D maybe TRBD1 (6 bases). Germline CDR1 reads SGHDT; CDR2 reads YYEEEE. The CDR3 totals 15 residues. V gave up 4 bases and J gave up 6 bases, with 19 bases separating them. CDR3 coding DNA: TGTGCCAGCAGCGCTGACAGGTGGGTAGGCGCTGAAGCTTTCTTT. Translation: CASSADRWVGAEAFF. The entire variable domain, with the rest obtained from reference TRBV5-6 and TRBJ1-1, is as follows: DAGVTQSPTHLIKTRGQQVTLRCSPKSGHDTVSWYQQALGQGPQFIFQYYEEEERQRGNFPDRFSGHQFPNYSSELNVNALLLGDSALYLCASSADRWVGAEAFFGQGTRLTVV.

Turning to this clone: Because the CDR3 is missing its conserved closing phenylalanine or tryptophan, this is likely a read error. The V and J genes are TRBV7-6 and TRBJ2-7; D ambiguous. With 5 bases removed from V and 4 bases from J, the gap between germline ends came to 12 bases. CDR3 length: 13 residues. Germline V CDR1 and CDR2: SGHVS, FNYEAQ. The chain's CDR3 is CASSAGGTYEQYS. The CDR3, as DNA: TGTGCCAGCAGCGCCGGCGGTACTTACGAGCAGTACTCC.

This sequence joins TRBV9 and TRBJ2-3, with a possible D match to TRBD2 (5 bases). CDR3 length equals 16 residues. V was cut by 3 bases and J by 0 bases, with 14 bases left in between. Germline CDR1 reads SGDLS; CDR2 reads YYNGEE. The DNA of the CDR3 is TGTGCCAGCAGCGATCCAAGCGGAAGTAGCACAGATACGCAGTATTTT. Protein: CASSDPSGSSTDTQYF.

The rearrangement joins TRBV9 to TRBJ2-7; 10 nucleotides agree with TRBD1. Germline assignment: CDR1 SGDLS and CDR2 YYNGEE. The CDR3 has 15 residues. With V trimmed by 6 bases and J by 5 bases, 11 bases remained unmatched. CDR3 loop: CASTRGVTGGHEQYF. The CDR3, as DNA: TGTGCCAGCACCAGAGGGGTGACAGGGGGCCACGAGCAGTACTTC.

This clone was detected only a few times. One end of the junction varies from germline; a read error may be responsible. The genes are TRBV7-7 and TRBJ2-3, with D uncertain. The CDR3 has 14 residues. Germline CDR1 is SSHAT and CDR2 is FNYEAQ (reference sequence). CDR3 protein: CASSPHAGTDTQYF. The CDR3, as DNA: TGTGCTAGCAGCCCGCACGCGGGCACAGATACGCAGTATTTT.

This rearrangement joins TRBV7-2 to TRBJ2-3, with 8 nucleotides matching TRBD2. CDR3 length: 16 amino acids. The V gene's germline CDR1 is SGHTA and CDR2 FQGNSA. Unmatched junction bases numbered 9, after V lost 5 bases and J lost 2 bases. The CDR3 DNA sequence: TGTGCCAGCAGCCCAATAAGAGCGGGGGTCACAGATACGCAGTATTTT. Its translation: CASSPIRAGVTDTQYF.

V usage is TRBV13 and J usage is TRBJ2-3; TRBD2 is a possible D gene (5 bases). Germline V gives CDR1 PRHDT, CDR2 FYEKMQ (reference sequence). CDR3 length: 17 amino acids. V was cut by 5 bases and J by 2 bases, with 20 bases left in between. CDR3: CASSREAYGVNTDTQYF. CDR3 in DNA: TGTGCCAGCAGCCGTGAGGCATACGGGGTCAACACAGATACGCAGTATTTT.

The chain couples TRBV30 to TRBJ1-2; D uncertain. This CDR3 comprises 12 residues. Trimming took off 3 bases at V and 3 bases at J, with 8 bases between the two ends. Germline lookup yields CDR1 GTSNPN and CDR2 SVGIG (reference sequence). CDR3: CAWRKGDYGYTF. The CDR3 nucleotides are TGTGCCTGGAGAAAGGGAGACTATGGCTACACCTTC.

The chain is built from TRBV11-3 and TRBJ2-1; TRBD1 is a possible D gene (6 bases). Germline loops: CDR1 SGHNT, CDR2 YENEEA. V lost 5 bases, J lost 6 bases, and 8 bases lay in between. The CDR3 is 12 amino acids. The CDR3 reads CASSQGGNEQFF. In DNA, the CDR3 is TGTGCCAGCAGCCAAGGGGGCAATGAGCAGTTCTTC.

This clone was counted only a few times. The rearrangement uses TRBV5-6 and TRBJ1-1, with TRBD1 as a possible D gene (5 bases). The CDR3 runs to 14 residues. V was cut by 3 bases and J by 0 bases, with 9 bases left in between. Germline V gene data show CDR1 as SGHDT and CDR2 as YYEEEE. CDR3 sequence reads: CASSWGGVNTEAFF. For the CDR3, the DNA is TGTGCCAGCAGCTGGGGGGGAGTGAACACTGAAGCTTTCTTT.

V usage is TRBV7-3 and J usage is TRBJ2-7, with 9 positions matching TRBD1. The CDR3 has 14 residues. J lost 0 bases, V lost 5 bases, and 2 bases had no gene match. The germline V gene encodes CDR1 SGHTA and CDR2 FQGTGA. In DNA form, the CDR3 reads TGTGCCAGCAGCGTGACAGGGGGCTCCTACGAGCAGTACTTC. This gives the protein CASSVTGGSYEQYF.

V is TRBV30 and J is TRBJ1-2, with unresolved D. Germline V gene data show CDR1 as GTSNPN and CDR2 as SVGIG (reference sequence). The V end lost 2 bases, the J end lost 3 bases, and 4 bases lay between the germline ends. The CDR3 totals 11 residues. The CDR3 DNA is TGTGCCTGGAGTCGGGACTATGGCTACACCTTC. Its translation: CAWSRDYGYTF.

The chain combines TRBV15 with TRBJ2-7, with 10 bases identical to TRBD1. Germline CDR1 is LNHNV and CDR2 is YYDKDF (reference sequence). The CDR3 consists of 15 residues. Trimming took 1 base from V and 6 from J; bases not matched to a gene: 6. Here the CDR3 reads CATSRGGQGVGEQYF. The CDR3 DNA follows: TGTGCCACCAGCAGAGGAGGACAGGGGGTCGGCGAGCAGTACTTC. Based on the CDR3 plus reference TRBV15 and TRBJ2-7, the full variable domain is DAMVIQNPRYQVTQFGKPVTLSCSQTLNHNVMYWYQQKSSQAPKLLFHYYDKDFNNEADTPDNFQSRRPNTSFCFLDIRSPGLGDTAMYLCATSRGGQGVGEQYFGPGTRLTVT.

The V gene is TRBV7-3, the J gene TRBJ2-1; D remains ambiguous. V was pared by 5 bases and J by 2 bases, with 7 bases between. The CDR3 contains 13 residues. CDR1 is SGHTA and CDR2 is FQGTGA in the germline V gene. CDR3 residues: CASSPAAYNEQFF. The CDR3 DNA follows: TGTGCCAGCAGCCCGGCGGCCTACAATGAGCAGTTCTTC.

The rearrangement links TRBV5-1 to TRBJ2-5, with D unresolved. Trimming removed 1 base at V and 3 bases at J, with 4 bases between. Germline CDR1 is SGHRS and CDR2 is YFSETQ. The CDR3 is 12 amino acids. In DNA form, the CDR3 reads TGCGCCAGCAGCTTGTCCAAAGAGACCCAGTACTTC. Its translation is CASSLSKETQYF.

This clone has more than one count but fewer than ten. The V call is TRBV18, the J call TRBJ2-7; unclear D gene. Germline V gene data show CDR1 as KGHSH and CDR2 as LQKENI. The CDR3 has 15 amino acids. V was pared by 2 bases and J by 5 bases, with 16 bases between. The CDR3 here is CASSPIYSSVDEQYF. CDR3 in DNA: TGTGCCAGCTCACCAATATATTCCTCGGTTGACGAGCAGTACTTC.

The chain links TRBV29-1 to TRBJ2-4, with D maybe TRBD2 (5 bases). The ends were cut back, 7 bases at V and 0 bases at J, with 16 bases in the middle. CDR3 size: 15 residues. Germline V lookup: CDR1 SQVTM, CDR2 ANQGSEA. The CDR3 loop is CSAGGGDLAKNIQYF. The CDR3 DNA reads TGCAGCGCCGGAGGCGGCGATCTAGCCAAAAACATTCAGTACTTC.

This clone was seen a single time. This sequence joins TRBV27 and TRBJ2-3; TRBD2 might be the D (6 bases). With 4 bases removed from V and 9 bases from J, the gap between germline ends came to 11 bases. The CDR3 has 12 amino acids. Looked up from germline, CDR1 is MNHEY and CDR2 is SMNVEV (reference sequence). CDR3 loop: CASSWGGRTQYF. CDR3 in DNA: TGTGCCAGCAGTTGGGGAGGTAGGACGCAGTATTTT.

V is TRBV10-3 and J is TRBJ1-5; weak D call: TRBD1 (5 bases). The CDR3 is 16 residues long. With 3 bases removed from V and 1 base from J, the gap between germline ends came to 13 bases. Germline-derived CDR1 and CDR2 are ENHRY and SYGVKD. The CDR3 loop is CAISDRIGASNQPQHF. The CDR3 coding sequence is TGTGCCATCAGTGATAGGATAGGGGCGAGCAATCAGCCCCAGCATTTT.

There are a few counts of this clone. J is TRBJ1-4 and V is TRBV19; 8 nucleotides match TRBD1. Trimming cost V 4 bases and J 5 bases; bases outside gene matches: 3. CDR3 size: 14 residues. CDR1 LNHDA and CDR2 SQIVND come from the germline V gene (reference sequence). The CDR3 protein is CASSTRTGNEKLFF. CDR3 coding DNA: TGTGCCAGTAGTACCCGGACAGGGAATGAAAAACTGTTTTTT.